Presented here are 18 T cell receptor beta chains from one specimen sequenced in a study of blood T cell repertoires in COVID-19. Profiled with immunoSEQ multiplex PCR; TCRdb holds only in-frame clones, not every one. The table has fewer than 250,000 clones, about nine tenths seen once. The sequencing input was peripheral blood. The receptors were gathered from a man in his 70s with acute or convalescent COVID-19.

The gene calls are TRBV4-1 and TRBJ1-4; 9 nucleotides line up with TRBD1. Trimming removed 2 bases from V and 6 bases from J; junction bases left unmatched: 4. Germline loops: CDR1 MGHRA, CDR2 YSYEKL. The CDR3 extends over 15 amino acids. CDR3 amino acids: CASSQTGTGYEKLFF. The CDR3 bases are TGCGCCAGCAGCCAAACCGGGACAGGGTATGAAAAACTGTTTTTT.

The chain employs TRBV27 and TRBJ1-1; possibly TRBD1 for D (6 bases). The V gene's germline CDR1 is MNHEY and CDR2 SMNVEV (reference sequence). This CDR3 contains 16 residues. V dropped 5 bases and J dropped 5 bases, with 21 bases sitting between them. CDR3 DNA sequence: TGTGCCAGCAGTCCACCCTATGGTTGGGGGCGGACTGAAGCTTTCTTT. Protein product: CASSPPYGWGRTEAFF.

The chain has TRBV7-3 and TRBJ2-3, with 9 positions matching TRBD2. CDR1 is SGHTA and CDR2 is FQGTGA in the germline V gene. Trimming took 0 bases from V and 7 from J; bases not matched to a gene: 5. The CDR3 sequence is 15 residues long. The CDR3 loop reads CASSLTSGGTYTQYF. DNA of the CDR3: TGTGCCAGCAGCTTAACTAGCGGGGGAACCTATACGCAGTATTTT.

This clone showed up many times. V gene TRBV12-5 combines with J gene TRBJ2-1, with TRBD1 identical over 9 bases. Trimming cost V 7 bases and J 9 bases; bases outside gene matches: 13. The CDR3 spans 15 residues. Germline V gives CDR1 LGHNT, CDR2 FRNRAP. The CDR3 sequence: CASAFYRDRVPEQFF. CDR3 sequence (DNA): TGTGCTAGTGCCTTCTACCGGGACAGGGTTCCTGAGCAGTTCTTC.

The chain is built from TRBV2 and TRBJ2-5; 9 nucleotides match TRBD1. In germline, CDR1 is SNHLY, CDR2 FYNNEI. The CDR3 has 15 residues. V lost 4 bases, J lost 5 bases, and 8 bases stayed unmatched. CDR3 in amino acids: CASSGGTGWGETQYF. The CDR3 DNA is TGTGCCAGCAGTGGAGGGACAGGGTGGGGGGAGACCCAGTACTTC.

The chain joins TRBV4-2 to TRBJ2-7; weak D call: TRBD2 (6 bases). The V end was cut by 1 base, the J end by 2 bases, with 15 bases between. The length of the CDR3 is 16 residues. The germline V gene has CDR1 LGHNA and CDR2 YNFKEQ. CDR3 in DNA: TGTGCCAGCAGCCAAGTTGAGGCGGGACCACCCTACGAGCAGTACTTC. Translated: CASSQVEAGPPYEQYF.

V usage is TRBV7-8 and J usage is TRBJ2-5, with TRBD1 identical over 9 bases. Germline loops: CDR1 SGHVS, CDR2 FQNEAQ. The CDR3 extends over 15 amino acids. V was clipped by 5 bases and J by 5 bases; unmatched bases: 9. The CDR3 region is CASSILGQGSETQYF. The CDR3 DNA sequence: TGTGCCAGCAGCATCTTGGGACAGGGAAGCGAGACCCAGTACTTC.

The chain is built from TRBV18 and TRBJ1-5; D not resolved. V gave up 6 bases and J gave up 3 bases, with 9 bases separating them. CDR3 size: 13 residues. Germline V CDR1 and CDR2: KGHSH, LQKENI. CDR3 region: CASSPGNNQPQHF. The DNA for the CDR3 is TGTGCCAGCTCCCCGGGGAACAATCAGCCCCAGCATTTT.

This chain links TRBV24-1 with TRBJ2-5, with D possibly being TRBD1 (6 bases). The CDR3 runs 14 residues. CDR1 and CDR2 from the germline V gene are KGHDR and SFDVKD. V was cut by 5 bases and J by 5 bases, with 14 bases left in between. CDR3 amino acids: CATSVGTRGETQYF. The CDR3 DNA reads as TGTGCCACCAGTGTTGGGACAAGAGGGGAGACCCAGTACTTC.

The rearrangement joins TRBV28 to TRBJ2-7; 11 positions match TRBD2. CDR1 and CDR2 (germline): MDHEN, SYDVKM. The CDR3 sequence is 14 residues long. The trim removed 7 bases at V and 0 bases at J, leaving 2 bases unmatched. CDR3 protein: CASTTSGSSYEQYF. The CDR3 coding sequence is TGTGCCAGCACAACTAGCGGGAGCTCCTACGAGCAGTACTTC.

The chain links TRBV6-1 to TRBJ2-7; 10 bases fit TRBD2. Germline CDR1 reads MNHNS; CDR2 reads SASEGT. This CDR3 is 17 amino acids long. V gave up 2 bases and J gave up 2 bases; unmatched junction bases: 9. In nucleotides, the CDR3 is TGTGCCAGCAGTGAAAATAGGGGTAGCGGGAGGACCTACGAGCAGTACTTC. Its translation is CASSENRGSGRTYEQYF.

V gene TRBV18 combines with J gene TRBJ1-1; 8 bases match TRBD1. Germline lookup yields CDR1 KGHSH and CDR2 LQKENI. The CDR3 extends over 14 amino acids. Losses at the gene ends were 10 bases for V and 0 bases for J; bases not matched to a gene: 7. The CDR3 DNA sequence: TGTGCCACCTACCGACAGGGGCTGAACACTGAAGCTTTCTTT. This encodes CATYRQGLNTEAFF.

The chain is built from TRBV20-1 and TRBJ1-5; D is unclear. The CDR3 length is 15 residues. V lost 3 bases, J lost 1 base, and 13 bases lay in between. Germline V lookup: CDR1 DFQATT, CDR2 SNEGSKA (reference sequence). The CDR3 loop reads CSASQEGRSNQPQHF. The CDR3 coding sequence is TGCAGTGCTAGTCAGGAGGGTAGAAGCAATCAGCCCCAGCATTTT.

This chain uses TRBV3-1 (or the pseudogene TRBV3-2) with TRBJ1-1, with 11 nucleotides matching TRBD1. V lost 5 bases and J lost 3; bases outside the gene matches: 5. Germline CDR1 reads LGHDT; CDR2 reads YNNKEL (reference sequence). There are 15 residues in the CDR3. Here the CDR3 DNA reads TGTGCCAGCAGCTCAGGACAGGGGGCGGACACTGAAGCTTTCTTT. Its translation is CASSSGQGADTEAFF.

The V call is TRBV6-6, the J call TRBJ1-5; 9 bases line up with TRBD1. The CDR3 covers 13 residues. V lost 4 bases and J lost 7; bases outside the gene matches: 2. In germline, CDR1 is MNHNY, CDR2 SVGAGI (reference sequence). For the CDR3, the DNA is TGTGCCAGCAGTTGGGACAGGGCCCAGCCCCAGCATTTT. Its translation: CASSWDRAQPQHF.

The gene calls are TRBV9 and TRBJ2-3; possible D gene TRBD2, 5 bases. With 2 bases removed from V and 6 bases from J, the gap between germline ends came to 13 bases. The germline CDR1 and CDR2 sequences are SGDLS and YYNGEE. The CDR3 contains 14 residues. CDR3 amino acids: CASSVRTFPDTQYF. CDR3 DNA: TGTGCCAGCAGCGTGAGGACTTTCCCCGATACGCAGTATTTT.

The table lists this clone with many counts. V usage is TRBV5-1 and J usage is TRBJ1-1; 11 bases map to TRBD1. The CDR3 contains 16 residues. V trimming: 3 bases; J trimming: 0 bases; junction bases outside the gene matches: 4. The germline V gene encodes CDR1 SGHRS and CDR2 YFSETQ. As DNA, the CDR3 is TGCGCCAGCAGCTGGGGACAGGGGGGAATGAACACTGAAGCTTTCTTT. It is translated as CASSWGQGGMNTEAFF.

The chain combines TRBV15 with TRBJ2-3; no firm D call. CDR1 and CDR2 from the germline V gene are LNHNV and YYDKDF (reference sequence). Trimming left V 2 bases short and J 2 bases short, with 11 bases between. This CDR3 comprises 15 residues. The DNA of the CDR3 is TGTGCCACCAGCAGACTGACACTGTCCACAGATACGCAGTATTTT. Protein: CATSRLTLSTDTQYF. The full variable domain, in which reference TRBV15 and TRBJ2-3 provide the parts outside the CDR3, is DAMVIQNPRYQVTQFGKPVTLSCSQTLNHNVMYWYQQKSSQAPKLLFHYYDKDFNNEADTPDNFQSRRPNTSFCFLDIRSPGLGDTAMYLCATSRLTLSTDTQYFGPGTRLTVL.